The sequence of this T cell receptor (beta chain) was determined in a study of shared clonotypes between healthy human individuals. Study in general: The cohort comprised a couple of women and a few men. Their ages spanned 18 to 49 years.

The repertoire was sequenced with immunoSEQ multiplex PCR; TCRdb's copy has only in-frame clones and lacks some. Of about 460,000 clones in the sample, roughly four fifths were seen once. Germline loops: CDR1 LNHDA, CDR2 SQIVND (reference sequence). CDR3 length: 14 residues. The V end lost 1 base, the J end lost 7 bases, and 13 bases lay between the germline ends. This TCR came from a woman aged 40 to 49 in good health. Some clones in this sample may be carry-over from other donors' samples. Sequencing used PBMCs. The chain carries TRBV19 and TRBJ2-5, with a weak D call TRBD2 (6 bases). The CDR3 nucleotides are TGTGCCAGTAGTATAGCCGGAGGGCAGGGGACCCAGTACTTC. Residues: CASSIAGGQGTQYF.